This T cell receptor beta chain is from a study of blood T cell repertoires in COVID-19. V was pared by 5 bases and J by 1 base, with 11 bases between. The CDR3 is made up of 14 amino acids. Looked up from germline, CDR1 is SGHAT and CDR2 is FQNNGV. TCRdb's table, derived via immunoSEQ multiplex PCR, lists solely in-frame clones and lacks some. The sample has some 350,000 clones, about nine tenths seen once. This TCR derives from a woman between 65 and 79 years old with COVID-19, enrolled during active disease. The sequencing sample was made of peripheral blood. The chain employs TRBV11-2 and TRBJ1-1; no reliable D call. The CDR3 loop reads CASSRARWNTEAFF. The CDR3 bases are TGTGCCAGCAGCAGAGCTCGTTGGAACACTGAAGCTTTCTTT.